This T cell receptor (beta chain) appears in the sequencing data of a study of identical twins. In TCRdb, the 5' RACE reads were re-called with MiXCR into one record per CDR3 protein. The repertoire includes hundreds of thousands of distinct CDR3 sequences, around 10% of them detected once, and about 5% sits in the top ten. Germline V gene data show CDR1 as DFQATT and CDR2 as SNEGSKA (reference sequence). Trimming took 3 bases from V and 3 from J, leaving 12 bases between them. This CDR3 has 13 amino acids. The sequenced sample consisted of memory (CD45RO+) T cells sorted from blood. The rearrangement joins TRBV20-1 to TRBJ2-7; D is undetermined. This receptor was identified in a woman under 30 in good health. The CDR3 nucleotides are TGCAGTGCTAGCCCCAGTGGCTTCTACGAGCAGTACTTC. Protein product: CSASPSGFYEQYF.